This T cell receptor (beta chain) was obtained from a study of T cell repertoires in cytomegalovirus infection (dated by TCRdb to the late 2010s). Study-wide context: Donor HLA type was relevant to the analysis, as public TCR beta signatures indicated carriage of CMV infection together with the matching HLA type.

Worth noting for this clonotype: Its antigen is unknown. Within one base of it there is no much larger clone, and no base qualities were kept.

A distance of 21 bases separates the germline ends of V and J, which lose 6 bases and 9 bases respectively. Reading the germline V gene (reference sequence) gives CDR1 MNHEY and CDR2 SMNVEV. From cysteine to phenylalanine, the CDR3 is 15 amino acids long. Just the 45-base CDR3 DNA is kept, in frame starting at base 1. The sample was run on an Illumina HiSeq 1500. The raw public data were reprocessed by TCRdb itself: fastp quality trimming at Q25, MiXCR clonotype calling, in-frame beta chains only. Rows are unified per CDR3 protein, each entry keeping the most common DNA and genes. The sample has roughly 310,000 distinct CDR3 sequences on record, 15% to 20% of them singletons. Clones ranked in the top ten supply around 11% of the sample. General conclusions and limits of the study: The ex vivo response was dominated by HLA-C-restricted CMV-specific TCR beta clonotypes, and the single most frequent clonotype in two of eight donors was supplied by these HLA-C-restricted clonotypes. In both this cohort and an independent cohort of 350 to 400 donors, the cumulative frequency of public TCR beta family members distinguished carriers of CMV infection plus the relevant HLA type.

The rearranged segments are TRBV27 and TRBJ1-5; TRBD1 is a weak D gene call, 5 bases matching. The source of this sequence is a human donor in good health (CMV status not recorded). Some clones in this sample may be carry-over from other donors' samples. The material sequenced was PBMCs. The DNA reads as follows: TGTGCCAGCAGCTTTACCTCGTTAGGGGAGGGGCCCCAGCATTTT. Translated, it gives CASSFTSLGEGPQHF.